Listed below are T cell receptor beta chains from one sample, sequenced in a study of blood T cell repertoires in COVID-19. Method: immunoSEQ multiplex PCR; TCRdb's copy keeps in-frame clones and lacks some. The sample carries roughly 150,000 clones, approximately 82% recorded once. Source material: peripheral blood. The receptors were gathered from a woman between 50 and 59 years old with acute or convalescent COVID-19. The CDR3 runs from the conserved cysteine through the conserved F or W. Fields, in order: D gene, J gene, clone size, V gene, CDR3 protein, CDR3 DNA. D genes are given only for firm matches. For some rows the clone size is stated as once, few or many, or as a class when expanded; others skip it.

TRBD1 TRBJ1-4 NA TRBV25-1 CASRGTGGAAFNEKLFF TGTGCCAGCAGGGGGACAGGGGGCGCAGCCTTTAATGAAAAACTGTTTTTT
NA TRBJ1-2 once TRBV10-3 CAISTSDRNYGYTF TGTGCCATCAGTACCTCCGACAGGAACTATGGCTACACCTTC
NA TRBJ2-1 NA TRBV19 CASSLRGYNEQFF TGTGCCAGTAGTCTACGGGGATACAATGAGCAGTTCTTC
NA TRBJ2-5 NA TRBV4-1 CASSQANREIETQYF TGCGCCAGCAGCCAAGCCAACCGGGAGATAGAGACCCAGTACTTC
NA TRBJ2-5 NA TRBV11-3 CASSLDAGSQETQYF TGTGCCAGCAGCTTAGATGCAGGATCCCAAGAGACCCAGTACTTC
NA TRBJ1-1 NA TRBV6-5 CASSPGVNENTEAFF TGTGCCAGCAGTCCAGGGGTGAACGAGAACACTGAAGCTTTCTTT
NA TRBJ1-5 NA TRBV19 CASRLDRLYSNQPQHF TGTGCCAGTAGGCTCGACAGACTCTATAGCAATCAGCCCCAGCATTTT
NA TRBJ1-6 NA TRBV2 CASSLRRAGNSPLHF TGTGCCAGCAGTCTGCGTAGGGCAGGGAATTCACCCCTCCACTTT
TRBD2 TRBJ2-1 NA TRBV18 CASSPPFPSGGSEQFF TGTGCCAGCTCACCACCTTTCCCTAGCGGGGGGTCTGAGCAGTTCTTC
TRBD2 TRBJ2-2 NA TRBV6-5 CATREGLAGTGELFF TGTGCCACTCGGGAGGGCCTAGCGGGTACCGGGGAGCTGTTTTTT
TRBD1 TRBJ1-5 NA TRBV24-1 CATSDEGGWGNQPQHF TGTGCCACCAGTGATGAAGGGGGCTGGGGCAATCAGCCCCAGCATTTT
NA TRBJ1-1 NA TRBV5-1 CASSLVGSETEAFF TGCGCCAGCAGCTTGGTGGGTTCGGAGACCGAAGCTTTCTTT
NA TRBJ2-3 NA TRBV11-2 CASSFRPKTGSSTDTQYF TGTGCCAGCAGCTTTCGTCCGAAAACAGGGTCTAGCACAGATACGCAGTATTTT
TRBD2 TRBJ2-3 NA TRBV27 CASSLSPLAGGPADTQYF TGTGCCAGCAGTTTGTCCCCACTAGCGGGAGGGCCCGCAGATACGCAGTATTTT
NA TRBJ2-1 NA TRBV6-9 CASSYSQDQGNEQFF TGTGCCAGCAGTTATTCACAGGACCAAGGGAATGAGCAGTTCTTC
NA TRBJ2-2 NA TRBV18 CASSLSYREELFF TGTGCCAGCTCACTTAGTTACCGGGAGGAGCTGTTTTTT
TRBD1 TRBJ2-7 NA TRBV7-3 CASSSGDRGEQYF TGTGCCAGCAGCTCAGGGGACAGGGGCGAGCAGTACTTC
NA TRBJ2-7 NA TRBV10-2 CASMQVLYEQYF TGCGCCAGCATGCAGGTTCTTTACGAGCAGTACTTC
NA TRBJ2-4 NA TRBV19 CASSIPGRGNIQYF TGTGCCAGTAGTATACCCGGACGGGGAAACATTCAGTACTTC
NA TRBJ1-1 NA TRBV29-1 CSVDPGELNTEAFF TGCAGCGTTGACCCAGGGGAGCTGAACACTGAAGCTTTCTTT
NA TRBJ2-2 NA TRBV7-2 CASSVVSTGELFF TGTGCCAGCAGCGTCGTTTCCACCGGGGAGCTGTTTTTT
TRBD1 TRBJ1-6 NA TRBV19 CASSIDQGDSPLHF TGTGCCAGTAGTATAGACCAGGGGGATTCACCCCTCCACTTT
NA TRBJ1-4 once TRBV9 CASSVAGDLGGKLFF TGTGCCAGCAGCGTAGCAGGGGATTTAGGCGGAAAACTGTTTTTT
TRBD2 TRBJ2-5 NA TRBV7-8 CASSLAGLAGGEETQYF TGTGCCAGCAGCTTAGCCGGCCTAGCGGGAGGGGAAGAGACCCAGTACTTC
NA TRBJ1-3 NA TRBV7-2 CASSFSTYSSGNTIYF TGTGCCAGCAGCTTTTCAACTTACTCCTCTGGAAACACCATATATTTT
NA TRBJ2-7 NA TRBV2 CASRRGYEQYF TGTGCCAGCAGGAGGGGGTACGAGCAGTACTTC
NA TRBJ1-2 NA TRBV29-1 CSVGGDYGYTF TGCAGCGTAGGGGGAGACTATGGCTACACCTTC
NA TRBJ1-2 NA TRBV15 CATSRGVGDKANYGYTF TGTGCCACCAGCAGAGGGGTAGGGGACAAAGCTAACTATGGCTACACCTTC
NA TRBJ2-3 NA TRBV5-6 CASSLKRYTDTQYF TGTGCCAGCAGCTTAAAACGGTACACAGATACGCAGTATTTT
TRBD2 TRBJ2-3 NA TRBV6-2/TRBV6-3 CASRPLAGVKEGHTDTQYF TGTGCCAGCAGGCCTCTAGCGGGAGTCAAGGAGGGTCACACAGATACGCAGTATTTT
TRBD2 TRBJ2-7 NA TRBV4-2 CASSQVTSGYEQYF TGTGCCAGCAGCCAAGTTACTAGCGGATACGAGCAGTACTTC
TRBD1 TRBJ1-3 NA TRBV5-1 CASGDSHSGNTIYF TGCGCCAGCGGGGACAGTCACTCTGGAAACACCATATATTTT
NA TRBJ1-3 NA TRBV28 CASGPGGTIYF TGTGCCAGCGGCCCGGGGGGAACCATATATTTT
NA TRBJ1-1 NA TRBV15 CATSRDIGGGTTEAFF TGTGCCACCAGCAGGGATATTGGGGGGGGTACCACTGAAGCTTTCTTT
NA TRBJ2-1 NA TRBV25-1 CASTAYNEQFF TGTGCCAGCACAGCCTACAATGAGCAGTTCTTC
NA TRBJ1-6 NA TRBV4-2 CASSQAITGNSPLHF TGTGCCAGCAGCCAGGCGATAACAGGGAATTCACCCCTCCACTTT
TRBD2 TRBJ2-1 NA TRBV27 CASRSGGRYNEQFF TGTGCCAGCCGATCTGGCGGGAGATACAATGAGCAGTTCTTC
NA TRBJ2-7 NA TRBV9 CASSVDPTSSGYEQYF TGTGCCAGCAGCGTTGACCCAACTAGTAGTGGCTACGAGCAGTACTTC
TRBD2 TRBJ2-1 NA TRBV10-3 CAISGQGGWTSGRSYNEQFF TGTGCCATCAGTGGACAGGGGGGGTGGACTAGCGGGAGATCCTACAATGAGCAGTTCTTC
NA TRBJ2-5 NA TRBV20-1 CSASNSGGETQYF TGCAGTGCTAGTAATTCGGGTGGGGAGACCCAGTACTTC
NA TRBJ2-7 NA TRBV25-1 CASSEYNRDYEQYF TGTGCCAGCAGTGAATATAACAGGGACTACGAGCAGTACTTC
NA TRBJ1-1 NA TRBV7-6 CASSLGAGVNTEAFF TGTGCCAGCAGCTTAGGGGCGGGGGTGAACACTGAAGCTTTCTTT
NA TRBJ1-5 NA TRBV27 CASTPWPIKEPQHF TGTGCCAGCACCCCTTGGCCGATTAAAGAGCCCCAGCATTTT
TRBD1 TRBJ1-2 NA TRBV5-8 CASSKQGASHYGYTF TGTGCCAGCAGCAAACAGGGGGCTTCACACTATGGCTACACCTTC
TRBD2 TRBJ2-1 NA TRBV14 CASSPGGSYNEQFF TGTGCCAGCAGCCCGGGGGGCTCCTACAATGAGCAGTTCTTC
TRBD2 TRBJ2-7 NA TRBV7-3 CASSSRTSGSVYVRDEQYF TGTGCCAGCAGTTCCCGGACTAGCGGGAGCGTATATGTCCGGGACGAGCAGTACTTC
TRBD1 TRBJ1-2 few TRBV5-1 CASSSGTGLIGYTF TGCGCCAGCAGCTCGGGGACAGGACTGATTGGCTACACCTTC
TRBD2 TRBJ2-3 NA TRBV18 CASSAIPTSGDTDTQYF TGTGCCAGCTCAGCCATCCCGACTAGCGGGGACACAGATACGCAGTATTTT
NA TRBJ1-5 once TRBV28 CASSGQRNQPQHF TGTGCCAGCAGTGGACAGCGCAATCAGCCCCAGCATTTT
NA TRBJ1-1 NA TRBV6-2/TRBV6-3 CASSPMNTEAFF TGTGCCAGCAGCCCCATGAACACTGAAGCTTTCTTT
TRBD2 TRBJ2-1 NA TRBV5-1 CASSYTALAGYNEQFF TGCGCCAGCAGCTACACCGCTCTAGCGGGTTACAATGAGCAGTTCTTC
NA TRBJ2-5 NA TRBV5-8 CASGTGPGKYF TGTGCCAGCGGTACTGGGCCGGGAAAGTACTTC
NA TRBJ1-4 once TRBV12-3/TRBV12-4 CASTSQWNEKLFF TGTGCCAGCACTAGTCAGTGGAATGAAAAACTGTTTTTT
TRBD1 TRBJ1-2 once TRBV18 CASSLFSSGTGEGYTF TGTGCCAGCTCACTGTTCTCTTCCGGGACAGGGGAAGGCTACACCTTC